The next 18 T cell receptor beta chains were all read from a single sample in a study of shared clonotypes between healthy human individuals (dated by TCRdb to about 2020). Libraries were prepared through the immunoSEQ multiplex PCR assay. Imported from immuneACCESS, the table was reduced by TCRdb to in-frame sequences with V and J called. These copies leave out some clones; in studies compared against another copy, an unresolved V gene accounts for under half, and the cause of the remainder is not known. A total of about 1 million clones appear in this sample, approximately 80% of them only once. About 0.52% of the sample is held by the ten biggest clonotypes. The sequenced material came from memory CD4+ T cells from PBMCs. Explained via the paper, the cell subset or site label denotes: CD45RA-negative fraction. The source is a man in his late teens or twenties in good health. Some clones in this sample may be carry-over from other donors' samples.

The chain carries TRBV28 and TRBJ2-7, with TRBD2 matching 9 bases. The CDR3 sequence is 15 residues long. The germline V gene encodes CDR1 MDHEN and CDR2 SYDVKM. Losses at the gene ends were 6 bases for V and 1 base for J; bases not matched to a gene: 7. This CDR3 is CASSRGLALSYEQYF. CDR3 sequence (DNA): TGTGCCAGCAGCCGCGGACTAGCGTTGTCCTACGAGCAGTACTTC.

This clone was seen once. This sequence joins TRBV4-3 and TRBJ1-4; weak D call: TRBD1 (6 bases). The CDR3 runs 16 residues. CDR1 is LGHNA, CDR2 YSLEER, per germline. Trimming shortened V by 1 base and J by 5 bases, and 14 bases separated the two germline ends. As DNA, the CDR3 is TGCGCCAGCAGCCAAGCTCAGGGGACGGGAAATGAAAAACTGTTTTTT. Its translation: CASSQAQGTGNEKLFF.

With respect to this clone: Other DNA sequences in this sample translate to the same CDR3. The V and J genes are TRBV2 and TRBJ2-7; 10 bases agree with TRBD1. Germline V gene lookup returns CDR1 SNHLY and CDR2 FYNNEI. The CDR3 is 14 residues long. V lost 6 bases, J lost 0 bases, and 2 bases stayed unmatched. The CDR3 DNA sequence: TGTGCCAGCAGAGACAGGGGGCTCTCCTACGAGCAGTACTTC. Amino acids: CASRDRGLSYEQYF.

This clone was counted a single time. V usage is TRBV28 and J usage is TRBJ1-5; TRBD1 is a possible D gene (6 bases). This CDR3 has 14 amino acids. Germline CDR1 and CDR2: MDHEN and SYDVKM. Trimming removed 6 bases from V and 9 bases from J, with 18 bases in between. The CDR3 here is CASRPMTGLPPQHF. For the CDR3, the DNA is TGTGCCAGCAGGCCCATGACAGGACTCCCGCCCCAGCATTTT.

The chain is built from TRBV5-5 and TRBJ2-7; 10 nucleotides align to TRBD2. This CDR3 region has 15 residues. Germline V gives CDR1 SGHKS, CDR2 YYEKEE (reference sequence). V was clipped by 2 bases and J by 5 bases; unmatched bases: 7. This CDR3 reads CASSLQAGGPNEQYF. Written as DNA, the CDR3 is TGTGCCAGCAGCTTACAAGCGGGAGGGCCAAACGAGCAGTACTTC.

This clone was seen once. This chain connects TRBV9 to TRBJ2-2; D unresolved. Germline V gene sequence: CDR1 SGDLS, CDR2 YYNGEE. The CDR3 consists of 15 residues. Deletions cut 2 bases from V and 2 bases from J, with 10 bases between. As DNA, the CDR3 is TGTGCCAGCAGCGTGAGCAGCTCAAACACCGGGGAGCTGTTTTTT. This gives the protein CASSVSSSNTGELFF.

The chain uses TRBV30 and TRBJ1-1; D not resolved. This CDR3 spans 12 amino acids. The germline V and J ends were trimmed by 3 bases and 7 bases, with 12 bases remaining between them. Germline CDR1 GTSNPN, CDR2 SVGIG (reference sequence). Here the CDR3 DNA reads TGTGCCTGGAGCATCGGGAGGGTTGAAGCTTTCTTT. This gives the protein CAWSIGRVEAFF.

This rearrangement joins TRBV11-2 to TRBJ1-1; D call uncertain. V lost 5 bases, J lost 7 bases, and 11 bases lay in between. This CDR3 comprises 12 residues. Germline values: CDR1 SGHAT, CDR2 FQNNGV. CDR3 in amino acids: CASSLKDIEAFF. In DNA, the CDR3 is TGTGCCAGCAGCCTGAAGGATATTGAAGCTTTCTTT.

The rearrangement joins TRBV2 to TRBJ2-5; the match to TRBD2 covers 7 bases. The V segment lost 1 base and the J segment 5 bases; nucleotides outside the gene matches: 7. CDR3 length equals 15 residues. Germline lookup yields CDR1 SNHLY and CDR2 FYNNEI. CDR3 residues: CASSEGSSGKETQYF. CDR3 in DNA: TGTGCCAGCAGTGAAGGATCCAGCGGGAAGGAGACCCAGTACTTC.

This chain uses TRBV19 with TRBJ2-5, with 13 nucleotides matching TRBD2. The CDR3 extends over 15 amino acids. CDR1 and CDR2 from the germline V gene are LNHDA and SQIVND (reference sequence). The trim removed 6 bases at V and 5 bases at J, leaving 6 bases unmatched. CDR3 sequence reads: CASSSLAGGRETQYF. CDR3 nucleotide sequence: TGTGCCAGTAGCTCACTAGCGGGAGGGCGGGAGACCCAGTACTTC.

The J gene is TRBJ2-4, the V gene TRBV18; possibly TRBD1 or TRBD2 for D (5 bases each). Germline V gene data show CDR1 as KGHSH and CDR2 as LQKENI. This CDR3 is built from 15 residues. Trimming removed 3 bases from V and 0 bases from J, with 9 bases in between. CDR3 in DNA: TGTGCCAGCTCACCCGAGGGGTTAGCCAAAAACATTCAGTACTTC. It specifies CASSPEGLAKNIQYF. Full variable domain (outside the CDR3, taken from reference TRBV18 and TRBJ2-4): NAGVMQNPRHLVRRRGQEARLRCSPMKGHSHVYWYRQLPEEGLKFMVYLQKENIIDESGMPKERFSAEFPKEGPSILRIQQVVRGDSAAYFCASSPEGLAKNIQYFGAGTRLSVL.

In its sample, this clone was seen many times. The CDR3 region is CSVDKDYQETQYF. CDR3 in DNA: TGCAGCGTTGATAAGGACTACCAAGAGACCCAGTACTTC. The rearrangement links TRBV29-1 to TRBJ2-5, with D perhaps TRBD2 (5 bases). Between the trimmed V and J ends, which lost 3 bases and 0 bases, there was a span of 8 bases. The CDR3 is 13 residues long. Germline CDR1 reads SQVTM; CDR2 reads ANQGSEA.

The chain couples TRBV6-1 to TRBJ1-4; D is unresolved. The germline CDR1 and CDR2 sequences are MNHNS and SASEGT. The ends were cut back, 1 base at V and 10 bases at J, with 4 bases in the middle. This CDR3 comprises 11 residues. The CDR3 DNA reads TGTGCCAGCAGTGAAGGTAGAAAACTGTTTTTT. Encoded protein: CASSEGRKLFF.

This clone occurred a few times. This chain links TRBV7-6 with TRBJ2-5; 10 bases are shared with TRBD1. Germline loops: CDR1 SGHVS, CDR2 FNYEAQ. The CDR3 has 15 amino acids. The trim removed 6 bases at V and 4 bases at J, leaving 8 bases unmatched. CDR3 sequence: CASSKEGTGAETQYF. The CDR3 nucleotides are TGTGCCAGCAGTAAGGAGGGGACAGGGGCAGAGACCCAGTACTTC.

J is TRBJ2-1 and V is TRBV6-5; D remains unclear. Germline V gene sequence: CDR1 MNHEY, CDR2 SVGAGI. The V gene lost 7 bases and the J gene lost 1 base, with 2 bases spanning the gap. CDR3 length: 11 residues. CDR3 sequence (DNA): TGTGCCAGCATTTCCTACAATGAGCAGTTCTTC. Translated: CASISYNEQFF.

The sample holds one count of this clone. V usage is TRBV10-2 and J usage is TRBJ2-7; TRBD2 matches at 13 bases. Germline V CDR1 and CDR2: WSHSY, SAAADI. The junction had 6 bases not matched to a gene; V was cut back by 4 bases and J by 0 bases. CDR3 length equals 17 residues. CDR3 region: CASSGTSGSGSSYEQYF. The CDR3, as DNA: TGCGCCAGCAGTGGGACTAGCGGGAGCGGCAGCTCCTACGAGCAGTACTTC.

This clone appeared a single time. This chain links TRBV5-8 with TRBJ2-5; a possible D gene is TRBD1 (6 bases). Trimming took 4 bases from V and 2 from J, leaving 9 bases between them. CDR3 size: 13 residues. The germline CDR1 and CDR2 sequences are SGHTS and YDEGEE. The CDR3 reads CASSIGQQETQYF. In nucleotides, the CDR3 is TGTGCCAGCAGCATCGGACAGCAAGAGACCCAGTACTTC. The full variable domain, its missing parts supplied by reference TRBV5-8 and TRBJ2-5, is EAGVTQSPTHLIKTRGQQATLRCSPISGHTSVYWYQQALGLGLQFLLWYDEGEERNRGNFPPRFSGRQFPNYSSELNVNALELEDSALYLCASSIGQQETQYFGPGTRLLVL.

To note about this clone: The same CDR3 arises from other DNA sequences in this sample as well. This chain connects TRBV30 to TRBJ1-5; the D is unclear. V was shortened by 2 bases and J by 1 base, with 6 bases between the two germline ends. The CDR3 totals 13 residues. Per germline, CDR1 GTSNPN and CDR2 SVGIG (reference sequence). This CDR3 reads CAWSLDSNQPQHF. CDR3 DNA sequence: TGTGCCTGGAGTCTCGACAGCAATCAGCCCCAGCATTTT.